This is a list of T cell receptor beta chains from one sample in a study of spatial heterogeneity in lung cancer. TCRdb passed the 5' RACE reads through MiXCR, listing each CDR3 protein once. The sample includes around 7,500 distinct CDR3 sequences, about 20% of them seen just once. The sequences come from lung tumor tissue, collected at surgery. All receptors derive from a female donor with early-stage non-small cell lung cancer. Both conserved end residues are part of each CDR3. The D gene is left open where the match is weak. Clone size is stated in some rows and not others, as once, few, many or a class when expanded.

D gene: NA; clone size: medium-sized; J gene: TRBJ2-7; V gene: TRBV28; CDR3 protein: CASSSKSLGSYEQYF; CDR3 DNA: TGTGCCAGCAGTTCGAAGTCCCTAGGGTCCTACGAGCAGTACTTC
D gene: TRBD1; clone size: NA; J gene: TRBJ1-5; V gene: TRBV28; CDR3 protein: CASSSQGGSNQPQHF; CDR3 DNA: TGTGCCAGCAGTAGCCAGGGGGGAAGCAATCAGCCCCAGCATTTT
D gene: NA; clone size: large; J gene: TRBJ1-1; V gene: TRBV6-5; CDR3 protein: CASSEDRNTEAFF; CDR3 DNA: TGTGCCAGCAGTGAAGACAGAAACACTGAAGCTTTCTTT
D gene: NA; clone size: NA; J gene: TRBJ2-1; V gene: TRBV15; CDR3 protein: CATSRDQDYLNEQFF; CDR3 DNA: TGTGCCACCAGCAGAGATCAGGACTACCTTAATGAGCAGTTCTTC
D gene: TRBD1; clone size: medium-sized; J gene: TRBJ1-5; V gene: TRBV6-1; CDR3 protein: CASSRAGTGDQPQHF; CDR3 DNA: TGTGCCAGCAGCCGGGCCGGGACAGGGGATCAGCCCCAGCATTTT
D gene: NA; clone size: few; J gene: TRBJ2-5; V gene: TRBV7-2; CDR3 protein: CASSLRSFETQYF; CDR3 DNA: TGTGCCAGCAGCTTACGCAGTTTCGAGACCCAGTACTTC
D gene: NA; clone size: medium-sized; J gene: TRBJ2-5; V gene: TRBV7-2; CDR3 protein: CASSSPLGGRWETQYF; CDR3 DNA: TGTGCCAGCAGCTCCCCCCTGGGGGGGCGCTGGGAGACCCAGTACTTC
D gene: NA; clone size: medium-sized; J gene: TRBJ2-5; V gene: TRBV7-3; CDR3 protein: CASSHTRTQYF; CDR3 DNA: TGTGCCAGCAGTCATACCCGGACCCAGTACTTC
D gene: NA; clone size: NA; J gene: TRBJ2-5; V gene: TRBV28; CDR3 protein: CASSLGSQGDRETQYF; CDR3 DNA: TGTGCCAGCAGTTTAGGGTCCCAGGGCGACCGGGAGACCCAGTACTTC
D gene: NA; clone size: few; J gene: TRBJ2-3; V gene: TRBV24-1; CDR3 protein: CATSRSGSTDTQYF; CDR3 DNA: TGTGCCACCAGTAGGTCGGGTAGCACAGATACGCAGTATTTT
D gene: NA; clone size: few; J gene: TRBJ1-5; V gene: TRBV28; CDR3 protein: CASSLRRGANQPQHF; CDR3 DNA: TGTGCCAGCAGTTTACGCAGGGGTGCCAATCAGCCCCAGCATTTT
D gene: TRBD1; clone size: NA; J gene: TRBJ2-3; V gene: TRBV24-1; CDR3 protein: CATSRTGTGYATDTQYF; CDR3 DNA: TGTGCCACCAGTCGAACCGGGACAGGATACGCGACAGATACGCAGTATTTT
D gene: NA; clone size: NA; J gene: TRBJ2-7; V gene: TRBV6-2/TRBV6-3; CDR3 protein: CASSFTFYEQYF; CDR3 DNA: TGTGCCAGCAGTTTTACATTCTACGAGCAGTACTTC
D gene: NA; clone size: few; J gene: TRBJ1-1; V gene: TRBV5-1; CDR3 protein: CASSLVLNENTEAFF; CDR3 DNA: TGCGCCAGCAGCTTGGTTCTGAACGAGAACACTGAAGCTTTCTTT
D gene: NA; clone size: NA; J gene: TRBJ2-5; V gene: TRBV20-1; CDR3 protein: CSARVQETQYF; CDR3 DNA: TGCAGTGCTAGGGTACAAGAGACCCAGTACTTC
D gene: NA; clone size: medium-sized; J gene: TRBJ2-7; V gene: TRBV29-1; CDR3 protein: CSVVAWSSYEQYF; CDR3 DNA: TGCAGCGTTGTGGCCTGGAGCTCCTACGAGCAGTACTTC
D gene: NA; clone size: medium-sized; J gene: TRBJ2-1; V gene: TRBV9; CDR3 protein: CASSVEGFSYNEQFF; CDR3 DNA: TGTGCCAGCAGCGTAGAAGGGTTTTCCTACAATGAGCAGTTCTTC
D gene: TRBD1; clone size: few; J gene: TRBJ2-1; V gene: TRBV5-1; CDR3 protein: CASSLSAISGGYNEQFF; CDR3 DNA: TGCGCCAGCAGCTTGTCCGCAATTTCAGGGGGTTACAATGAGCAGTTCTTC